The 15 T cell receptor beta chains below all came from one sample that was sequenced in a study of blood T cell repertoires in COVID-19. The table came from immunoSEQ multiplex PCR; TCRdb's copy has only in-frame clones and leaves some out. This sample has under 300,000 clones; around 86% occur once, and the top ten carry roughly 15%. Source material: peripheral blood. All receptors come from a human donor in a cohort sampled during active COVID-19.

The chain joins TRBV3-1 (or the pseudogene TRBV3-2) to TRBJ2-2; tentative D call: TRBD2 (6 bases). The ends were cut back, 9 bases at V and 5 bases at J, with 7 bases in the middle. CDR1 and CDR2 (germline): LGHDT, YNNKEL (reference sequence). CDR3 length equals 11 residues. Here the CDR3 reads CASGGTGELFF. CDR3 DNA: TGTGCCAGTGGGGGGACCGGGGAGCTGTTTTTT.

This sequence joins TRBV5-6 and TRBJ2-2; D is unclear. The CDR3 totals 14 residues. Trimming left V 0 bases short and J 4 bases short, with 7 bases between. Germline V gene lookup returns CDR1 SGHDT and CDR2 YYEEEE. CDR3 sequence: CASSLEPGTGELFF. The CDR3 bases are TGTGCCAGCAGCTTGGAGCCGGGCACCGGGGAGCTGTTTTTT.

J is TRBJ1-6 and V is TRBV2; 10 bases match TRBD1. After removal of 7 bases from V and 7 bases from J, the junction contained 1 base not matched to a gene. Germline-derived CDR1 and CDR2 are SNHLY and FYNNEI. This CDR3 spans 13 amino acids. The CDR3 nucleotides read TGTGCCAGCACGGGACAGGGGAATTCACCCCTCCACTTT. Encoded protein: CASTGQGNSPLHF. Combining the CDR3 with reference TRBV2 and TRBJ1-6 gives the whole variable domain EPEVTQTPSHQVTQMGQEVILRCVPISNHLYFYWYRQILGQKVEFLVSFYNNEISEKSEIFDDQFSVERPDGSNFTLKIRSTKLEDSAMYFCASTGQGNSPLHFGNGTRLTVT.

The gene calls are TRBV27 and TRBJ2-1; 7 nucleotides agree with TRBD2. Trimming took 1 base from V and 1 from J; bases not matched to a gene: 10. Germline V gene sequence: CDR1 MNHEY, CDR2 SMNVEV (reference sequence). There are 18 residues in the CDR3. CDR3 loop: CASSLYSSPSGSYNEQFF. The CDR3 region has the DNA TGTGCCAGCAGTTTATACTCCTCGCCTAGCGGATCCTACAATGAGCAGTTCTTC.

The V and J genes are TRBV6-5 and TRBJ1-5; TRBD1 matches at 7 bases. Trimming cost V 6 bases and J 3 bases; bases outside gene matches: 8. CDR1 and CDR2 from the germline V gene are MNHEY and SVGAGI. This CDR3 is built from 15 residues. CDR3 loop: CASSPGDRTNQPQHF. CDR3 bases: TGTGCCAGCAGCCCCGGGGACAGAACCAATCAGCCCCAGCATTTT.

V usage is TRBV18 and J usage is TRBJ1-2, with TRBD1 matching 7 bases. Germline-derived CDR1 and CDR2 are KGHSH and LQKENI. The V gene end was trimmed by 2 bases and the J gene end by 4 bases; junction bases not matched to a gene: 7. The CDR3 extends over 15 amino acids. The DNA for the CDR3 is TGTGCCAGCTCACCAAACGAGGGGGCCCTCTATGGCTACACCTTC. Encoded protein: CASSPNEGALYGYTF.

This CDR3 reads CASSLSPVFSQLYF. CDR3 DNA: TGTGCCAGCAGCCTTTCCCCCGTTTTTAGCCAGTTGTATTTT. This chain joins TRBV7-9 and TRBJ2-3; D is unclear. CDR1 and CDR2 from the germline V gene are SEHNR and FQNEAQ (reference sequence). Trimming removed 5 bases from V and 14 bases from J, with 23 bases in between. CDR3 length: 14 residues. Together with reference TRBV7-9 and TRBJ2-3, the CDR3 gives the full variable domain: DTGVSQNPRHKITKRGQNVTFRCDPISEHNRLYWYRQTLGQGPEFLTYFQNEAQLEKSRLLSDRFSAERPKGSFSTLEIQRTEQGDSAMYLCASSLSPVFSQLYFGPGTRLTVL.

CDR3 sequence: CASSEYFGTGGIGELFF. CDR3 in DNA: TGTGCCAGCAGTGAATATTTTGGGACAGGGGGGATCGGGGAGCTGTTTTTT. V and J are TRBV25-1 and TRBJ2-2; 11 bases match TRBD1. The CDR3 covers 17 residues. V was clipped by 0 bases and J by 7 bases; unmatched bases: 7. From germline, CDR1 is MGHDK and CDR2 SYGVNS.

The chain combines TRBV7-2 with TRBJ2-7; possibly TRBD2 for D (6 bases). Germline CDR1 SGHTA, CDR2 FQGNSA. The ends were cut back, 2 bases at V and 2 bases at J, with 10 bases in the middle. This CDR3 has 14 amino acids. The CDR3 sequence is CASSLLGTPYEQYF. As DNA, the CDR3 is TGTGCCAGCAGCTTATTAGGGACTCCCTACGAGCAGTACTTC.

This chain joins TRBV4-1 and TRBJ1-2; D uncertain. The CDR3 spans 12 residues. Germline CDR1 MGHRA, CDR2 YSYEKL. V lost 8 bases, J lost 1 base, and 8 bases lay in between. The CDR3 is CASYGVNYGYTF. In nucleotides, the CDR3 is TGCGCCAGCTACGGGGTTAACTATGGCTACACCTTC.

The chain carries TRBV5-4 and TRBJ2-7, with 7 bases identical to TRBD2. Trimming cost V 2 bases and J 3 bases; bases outside gene matches: 5. Germline V gene lookup returns CDR1 SGHNT and CDR2 YYREEE (reference sequence). The CDR3 spans 14 residues. CDR3 nucleotides: TGTGCCAGCAGCTTAGCGGGGCGGGGCTACGAGCAGTACTTC. The encoded protein is CASSLAGRGYEQYF.

CDR3 sequence (DNA): TGTGCCTGGAGTGGGAAACAGTATAGCAATCAGCCCCAGCATTTT. Translated, it gives CAWSGKQYSNQPQHF. The V call is TRBV30, the J call TRBJ1-5; D unresolved. This CDR3 is built from 15 residues. The ends were cut back, 1 base at V and 0 bases at J, with 10 bases in the middle. Germline CDR1 GTSNPN, CDR2 SVGIG (reference sequence).

This sequence joins TRBV7-3 and TRBJ2-1; TRBD2 matches 8 bases. The germline CDR1 and CDR2 sequences are SGHTA and FQGTGA. This CDR3 contains 15 residues. With V trimmed by 3 bases and J by 6 bases, 7 bases remained unmatched. This CDR3 is CASSFSPTSVNEQFF. The CDR3 nucleotides read TGTGCCAGCAGCTTTAGCCCGACTAGCGTCAATGAGCAGTTCTTC.

The chain uses TRBV29-1 and TRBJ1-4; D ambiguous. The germline V and J ends were trimmed by 8 bases and 7 bases, with 20 bases remaining between them. From germline, CDR1 is SQVTM and CDR2 ANQGSEA. The CDR3 runs 14 residues. CDR3 nucleotide sequence: TGCAGCCTCGCCATGTCCTCGGGGTGTGAAAAACTGTTTTTT. This translates into CSLAMSSGCEKLFF.

V is TRBV27 and J is TRBJ1-6; D may be TRBD1 (6 bases). The ends were cut back, 6 bases at V and 8 bases at J, with 14 bases in the middle. The CDR3 extends over 14 amino acids. Germline V gives CDR1 MNHEY, CDR2 SMNVEV (reference sequence). CDR3 protein: CASRGGGIDSPLHF. The CDR3 bases are TGTGCCAGCAGGGGAGGGGGTATTGATTCACCCCTCCACTTT.